The 14 T cell receptor beta chains in this list originate from one sample, sequenced in a study of cytomegalovirus exposure and HLA in healthy donors (dated by TCRdb to between 2016 and 2019). Library preparation used the immunoSEQ multiplex PCR assay. A mixture of 60 forward primers for TCR Vbeta segments and 13 reverse primers for TCR Jbeta segments was used in the multiplex PCR. In TCRdb, the immuneACCESS table is reduced to in-frame sequences with V and J assigned. These tables do not hold every clone; where another copy was compared, an unresolved V gene accounts for under half, and the others remain unexplained. Here the sample has 55,000 to 65,000 clones; around 80% occur a single time. The ten most abundant clones make up under 4% of the sample. The sequenced sample was PBMCs. The receptor source for this set is a middle-aged woman in good health and CMV-seronegative.

This clone was observed once. This same CDR3 is encoded by further DNA sequences in the sample. The chain uses TRBV4-3 and TRBJ2-2; TRBD2 aligns across 14 bases. The CDR3 runs 16 residues. V was pared by 4 bases and J by 5 bases, with 3 bases of the junction left unmatched. Germline V gene lookup returns CDR1 LGHNA and CDR2 YSLEER. CDR3 sequence: CASSLGLAGGTGELFF. The CDR3 DNA follows: TGCGCCAGCAGCCTAGGACTAGCGGGAGGAACCGGGGAGCTGTTTTTT.

The rearrangement joins TRBV7-8 to TRBJ2-1, with TRBD2 matching 12 bases. The J segment lost 10 bases and the V segment lost 5 bases, leaving 9 bases of the junction unmatched. CDR1 and CDR2 (germline): SGHVS, FQNEAQ. This CDR3 contains 15 residues. The CDR3 sequence: CASSLSSGRAREQFF. CDR3 in DNA: TGTGCCAGCAGCCTCTCTAGCGGGAGGGCCCGGGAGCAGTTCTTC.

The rearrangement links TRBV14 to TRBJ2-5, with 8 bases identical to TRBD1. CDR1 and CDR2 from the germline V gene are SGHDN and FVKESK. The CDR3 spans 14 residues. Trimming at V came to 4 bases and at J to 3 bases, leaving 4 bases not matched to a gene. The CDR3 nucleotides read TGTGCCAGCAGCCTTGACAGGGGAGAAGAGACCCAGTACTTC. It is translated as CASSLDRGEETQYF.

V usage is TRBV18 and J usage is TRBJ2-3; D is undetermined. CDR1 is KGHSH and CDR2 is LQKENI in the germline V gene. Trimming removed 6 bases from V and 5 bases from J, with 6 bases in between. The CDR3 contains 11 residues. CDR3 DNA: TGTGCCAGCTCGAGTCAAGATACGCAGTATTTT. Amino acid sequence: CASSSQDTQYF. The full variable domain, rest sourced from reference TRBV18 and TRBJ2-3, is NAGVMQNPRHLVRRRGQEARLRCSPMKGHSHVYWYRQLPEEGLKFMVYLQKENIIDESGMPKERFSAEFPKEGPSILRIQQVVRGDSAAYFCASSSQDTQYFGPGTRLTVL.

The chain employs TRBV19 and TRBJ1-5; unclear D gene. Trimming removed 7 bases at V and 1 base at J, with 11 bases between. In germline, CDR1 is LNHDA, CDR2 SQIVND (reference sequence). The CDR3 is made up of 14 amino acids. Here the CDR3 reads CASTKRQSNQPQHF. In nucleotides, the CDR3 is TGTGCCAGTACCAAGAGACAAAGCAATCAGCCCCAGCATTTT.

CDR3 region: CASSLSWAGANTGELFF. Written as DNA, the CDR3 is TGTGCCAGCAGTTTATCGTGGGCAGGGGCTAACACCGGGGAGCTGTTTTTT. The chain carries TRBV27 and TRBJ2-2; TRBD1 might be the D (6 bases). V was cut by 0 bases and J by 2 bases, with 13 bases left in between. This CDR3 contains 17 residues. From germline, CDR1 is MNHEY and CDR2 SMNVEV (reference sequence).

This chain links TRBV10-3 with TRBJ2-5; unclear D gene. Germline V gene lookup returns CDR1 ENHRY and CDR2 SYGVKD. This CDR3 is built from 13 residues. V dropped 4 bases and J dropped 4 bases, with 10 bases sitting between them. CDR3 loop: CAISGVSSETQYF. CDR3 nucleotides: TGTGCCATCAGTGGTGTCTCCTCAGAGACCCAGTACTTC.

The V gene is TRBV13, the J gene TRBJ1-1, with 7 bases lining up with TRBD1. CDR1 is PRHDT, CDR2 FYEKMQ, per germline (reference sequence). Trimming cost V 4 bases and J 2 bases; bases outside gene matches: 13. The CDR3 contains 17 residues. CDR3 bases: TGTGCCAGCAGCTCCTTAGGGGGCGCATTAGGAAACACTGAAGCTTTCTTT. It translates to CASSSLGGALGNTEAFF.

The J gene is TRBJ2-5, the V gene TRBV7-8; tentatively, D is TRBD2 (6 bases). Trimming stripped 3 bases from V and 4 bases from J, with 6 bases between. Germline V gene lookup returns CDR1 SGHVS and CDR2 FQNEAQ. CDR3 length: 12 amino acids. The CDR3, as DNA: TGTGCCAGCAGCTTCGGGGGAGAGACCCAGTACTTC. Encoded protein: CASSFGGETQYF.

The gene calls are TRBV18 and TRBJ2-7; 7 nucleotides line up with TRBD2. V lost 1 base, J lost 3 bases, and 9 bases stayed unmatched. The CDR3 totals 16 residues. Per germline, CDR1 KGHSH and CDR2 LQKENI. The CDR3 sequence is CASSPRNGGSGYEQYF. Here the CDR3 DNA reads TGTGCCAGCTCACCACGCAATGGCGGGAGCGGCTACGAGCAGTACTTC.

The gene calls are TRBV5-6 and TRBJ2-5; TRBD2 matches 8 bases. The J call may be wrong; the DNA end is better matched by TRBJ2-7. The CDR3 runs to 14 residues. CDR1 SGHDT and CDR2 YYEEEE come from the germline V gene. The CDR3 nucleotides read TGTGCCAGCAGCCAAACTAGCGGTATATACGAGCAGTACTTC. Translated, it gives CASSQTSGIYEQYF.

This clone was detected a few times. The rearrangement links TRBV7-9 to TRBJ1-6; D gene uncertain. The CDR3 has 15 residues. Trimming removed 1 base at V and 5 bases at J, with 9 bases between. Germline lookup yields CDR1 SEHNR and CDR2 FQNEAQ (reference sequence). The CDR3 loop reads CASSLDSGDNSPLHF. DNA for the CDR3: TGTGCCAGCAGCTTAGACTCCGGGGATAATTCACCCCTCCACTTT.

The chain has TRBV5-4 and TRBJ2-3; possibly TRBD2 for D (7 bases). This CDR3 spans 16 amino acids. Trimming took 6 bases from V and 1 from J, leaving 18 bases between them. The germline gives CDR1 SGHNT, CDR2 YYREEE (reference sequence). CDR3 DNA sequence: TGTGCCAGCACCCCGGACCAGGGGAGGGGCACAGATACGCAGTATTTT. This codes for CASTPDQGRGTDTQYF. The whole variable domain, remainder taken from reference TRBV5-4 and TRBJ2-3, is ETGVTQSPTHLIKTRGQQVTLRCSSQSGHNTVSWYQQALGQGPQFIFQYYREEENGRGNFPPRFSGLQFPNYSSELNVNALELDDSALYLCASTPDQGRGTDTQYFGPGTRLTVL.

This chain uses TRBV7-2 with TRBJ2-3, with D tentatively TRBD1 (5 bases). The V gene's germline CDR1 is SGHTA and CDR2 FQGNSA. V was trimmed by 1 base and J by 1 base, leaving 15 bases between them. CDR3 length: 17 residues. The CDR3 nucleotides read TGTGCCAGCAGCTTAGAAAGGTTAGGGGCGGGCACAGATACGCAGTATTTT. The encoded protein is CASSLERLGAGTDTQYF.